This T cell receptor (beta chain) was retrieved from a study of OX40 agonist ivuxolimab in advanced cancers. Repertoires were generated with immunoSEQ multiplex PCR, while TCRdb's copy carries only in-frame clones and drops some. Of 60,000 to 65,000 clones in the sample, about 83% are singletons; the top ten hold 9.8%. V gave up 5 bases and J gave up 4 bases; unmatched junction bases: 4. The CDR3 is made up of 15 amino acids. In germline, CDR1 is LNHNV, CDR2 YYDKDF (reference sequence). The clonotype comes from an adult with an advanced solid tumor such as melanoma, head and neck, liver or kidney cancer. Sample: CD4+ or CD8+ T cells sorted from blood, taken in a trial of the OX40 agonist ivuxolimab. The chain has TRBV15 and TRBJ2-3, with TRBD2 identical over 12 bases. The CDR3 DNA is TGTGCCACCAGCCGTAGACTAGCGGGAGCAGATACGCAGTATTTT. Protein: CATSRRLAGADTQYF.